Detailed here is one T cell receptor beta chain. The antigen remains undetermined. This sample stems from a study of T cell responses to AZD1222 COVID-19 vaccine. Across the study: Second-dose intervals near 4 or 12 weeks were combined.

Findings of the study overall: Regions 160-218 and 743-854 dominated among vaccine-associated CD4 TCRs spanning spike. Baseline seropositives among AZD1222 recipients totaled only five to seven. Repertoires in all cases were sampled only once the peak T cell response had passed.

The germline V and J ends were trimmed by 8 bases and 1 base, with 15 bases remaining between them. Germline V CDR1 and CDR2: PRHDT, FYEKMQ (reference sequence). The CDR3 covers 15 residues. Clones were sequenced by immunoSEQ multiplex PCR, and TCRdb holds only the in-frame ones, with some missing. Altogether over 100,000 clones are present, about four fifths being singletons, with the ten largest covering 9.4%. Sequences were derived from peripheral blood, sampled on day 0 of AZD1222 vaccination. The chain combines TRBV13 with TRBJ1-3; tentatively, D is TRBD1 (5 bases). The origin of this receptor is an adult in good health. The CDR3: CASALLGGSGNTIYF. The CDR3, as DNA: TGTGCCAGCGCCCTCCTTGGGGGATCTGGAAACACCATATATTTT. The full variable domain, completed using reference TRBV13 and TRBJ1-3, is AAGVIQSPRHLIKEKRETATLKCYPIPRHDTVYWYQQGPGQDPQFLISFYEKMQSDKGSIPDRFSAQQFSDYHSELNMSSLELGDSALYFCASALLGGSGNTIYFGEGSWLTVV.